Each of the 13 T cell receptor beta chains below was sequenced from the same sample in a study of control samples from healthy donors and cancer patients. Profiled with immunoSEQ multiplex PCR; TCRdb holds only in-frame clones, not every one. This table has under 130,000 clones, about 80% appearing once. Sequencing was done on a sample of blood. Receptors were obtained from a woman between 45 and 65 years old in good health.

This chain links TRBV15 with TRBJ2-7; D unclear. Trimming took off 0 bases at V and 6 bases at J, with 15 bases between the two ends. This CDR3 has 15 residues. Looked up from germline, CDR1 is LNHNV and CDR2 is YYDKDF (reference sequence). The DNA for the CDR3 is TGTGCCACCAGCAGAGATATTGGCGGTTCGGGCGAGCAGTACTTC. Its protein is CATSRDIGGSGEQYF.

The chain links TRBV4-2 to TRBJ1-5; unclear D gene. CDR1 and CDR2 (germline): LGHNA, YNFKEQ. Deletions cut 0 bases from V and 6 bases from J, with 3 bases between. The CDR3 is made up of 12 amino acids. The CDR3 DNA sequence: TGTGCCAGCAGCCAAGACCGTCAGCCCCAGCATTTT. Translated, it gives CASSQDRQPQHF.

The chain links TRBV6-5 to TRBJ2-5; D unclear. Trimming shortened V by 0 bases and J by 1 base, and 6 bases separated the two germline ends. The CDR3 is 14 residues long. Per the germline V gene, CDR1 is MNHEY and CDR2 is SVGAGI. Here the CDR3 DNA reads TGTGCCAGCAGTTACTCGCGGCCCCAAGAGACCCAGTACTTC. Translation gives CASSYSRPQETQYF.

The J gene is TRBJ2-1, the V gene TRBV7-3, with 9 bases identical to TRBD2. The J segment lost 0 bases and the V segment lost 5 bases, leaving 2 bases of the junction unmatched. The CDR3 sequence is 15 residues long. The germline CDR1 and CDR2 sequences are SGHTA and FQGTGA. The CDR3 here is CASSPAGGSYNEQFF. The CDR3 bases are TGTGCCAGCAGCCCAGCGGGGGGCTCCTACAATGAGCAGTTCTTC.

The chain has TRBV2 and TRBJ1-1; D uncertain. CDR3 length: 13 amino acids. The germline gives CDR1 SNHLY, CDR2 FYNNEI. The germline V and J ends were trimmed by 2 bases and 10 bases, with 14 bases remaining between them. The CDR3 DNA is TGTGCCAGCAGTGAAAGGGTGGATTTGGGAGCTTTCTTT. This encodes CASSERVDLGAFF.

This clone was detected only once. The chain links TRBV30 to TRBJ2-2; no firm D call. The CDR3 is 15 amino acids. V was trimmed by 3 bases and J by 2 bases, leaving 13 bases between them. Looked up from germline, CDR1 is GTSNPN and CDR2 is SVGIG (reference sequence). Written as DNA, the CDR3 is TGTGCCTGGAGCCCTGGCGGAGCAAACACCGGGGAGCTGTTTTTT. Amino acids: CAWSPGGANTGELFF. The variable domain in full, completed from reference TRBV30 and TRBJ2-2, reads SQTIHQWPATLVQPVGSPLSLECTVEGTSNPNLYWYRQAAGRGLQLLFYSVGIGQISSEVPQNLSASRPQDRQFILSSKKLLLSDSGFYLCAWSPGGANTGELFFGEGSRLTVL.

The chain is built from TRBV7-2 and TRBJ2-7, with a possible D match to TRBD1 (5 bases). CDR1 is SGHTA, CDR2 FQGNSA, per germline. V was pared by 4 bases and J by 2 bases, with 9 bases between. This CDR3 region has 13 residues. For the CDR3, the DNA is TGTGCCAGCAGCTCCCGACAGACCTACGAGCAGTACTTC. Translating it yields CASSSRQTYEQYF.

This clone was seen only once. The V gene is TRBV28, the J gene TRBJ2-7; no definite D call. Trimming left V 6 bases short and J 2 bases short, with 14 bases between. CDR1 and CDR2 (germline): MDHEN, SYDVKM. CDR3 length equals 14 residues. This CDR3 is CASSEPGATYEQYF. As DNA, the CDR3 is TGTGCCAGCAGCGAACCTGGCGCAACCTACGAGCAGTACTTC.

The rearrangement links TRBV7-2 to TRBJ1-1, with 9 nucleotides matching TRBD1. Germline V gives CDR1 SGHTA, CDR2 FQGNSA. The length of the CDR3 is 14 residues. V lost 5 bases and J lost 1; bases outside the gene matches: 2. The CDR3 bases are TGTGCCAGCAGCAAACAGGGGGCGAACACTGAAGCTTTCTTT. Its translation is CASSKQGANTEAFF.

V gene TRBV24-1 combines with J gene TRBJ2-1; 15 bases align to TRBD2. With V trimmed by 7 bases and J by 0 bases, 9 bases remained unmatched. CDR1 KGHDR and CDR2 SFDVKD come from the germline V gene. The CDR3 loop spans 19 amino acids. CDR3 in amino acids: CATSPGLAGGPSSYNEQFF. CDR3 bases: TGTGCCACCAGCCCGGGACTAGCGGGAGGCCCCAGCTCCTACAATGAGCAGTTCTTC.

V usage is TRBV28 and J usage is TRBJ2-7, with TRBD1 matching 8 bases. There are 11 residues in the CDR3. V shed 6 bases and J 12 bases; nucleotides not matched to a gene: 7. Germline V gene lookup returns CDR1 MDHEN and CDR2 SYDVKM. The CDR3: CASRDDRGRYF. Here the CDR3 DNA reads TGTGCCAGCAGGGATGACAGGGGTCGGTACTTC.

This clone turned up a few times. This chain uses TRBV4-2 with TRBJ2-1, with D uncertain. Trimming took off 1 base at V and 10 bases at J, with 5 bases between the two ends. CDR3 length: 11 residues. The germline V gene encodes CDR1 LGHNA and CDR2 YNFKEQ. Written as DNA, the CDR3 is TGTGCCAGCAGCCAAGGTGGGGAGCAGTTCTTC. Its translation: CASSQGGEQFF.

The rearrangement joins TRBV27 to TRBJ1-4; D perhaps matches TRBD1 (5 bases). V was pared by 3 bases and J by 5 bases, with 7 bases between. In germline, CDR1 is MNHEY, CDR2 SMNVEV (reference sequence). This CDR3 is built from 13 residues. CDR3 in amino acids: CASSLWGNEKLFF. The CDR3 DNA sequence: TGTGCCAGCAGTTTGTGGGGGAATGAAAAACTGTTTTTT.